The sequence of this T cell receptor (beta chain) was determined in a study of blood T cell repertoires in COVID-19. In the study overall: Donors in the United States, Italy and Spain gave samples during acute or convalescent COVID-19. The analysed material was cDNA or gDNA that came from T cells, B-cell-depleted T cells, or PBMCs.

The authors' processing: Estimation of nucleated cell counts relied on the amplification of reference gene primers. TCRdb keeps only in-frame clones here, not all; method: immunoSEQ multiplex PCR. That table supplies the V and J calls and clone size; D and trimming were determined from the DNA. The data show about 190,000 clones, 89% seen once. CDR3 size: 15 residues. Per germline, CDR1 SGHTA and CDR2 FQGNSA. Trimming stripped 5 bases from V and 7 bases from J, with 17 bases between. The chain employs TRBV7-2 and TRBJ2-2; tentative D call: TRBD2 (5 bases). Sequencing was performed on peripheral blood. The sequence was collected from a man aged 40-50 years with acute or convalescent COVID-19. CDR3 nucleotide sequence: TGTGCCAGCAGCCTCTCGGGCTTCGGGGACGGGGAGCTGTTTTTT. Amino acids: CASSLSGFGDGELFF.